The rows below give T cell receptor beta chains drawn from one sample of a study of response to subunit inactivated influenza vaccine. TCRdb re-derived calls from the RT-PCR reads in MiXCR, one entry per CDR3 protein. The sample lists hundreds of thousands of distinct CDR3 sequences; 12% to 15% were seen once. The input for sequencing was PBMCs from blood, taken about 14 days before vaccination. These receptors came from a man in his fifties or sixties who received an inactivated influenza vaccine. Both conserved end residues are part of each CDR3. The D gene is left open where the match is weak. Clone size, where shown, is once, few, many, or a class for clones that have expanded.

v_gene,abundance,j_gene,d_gene,CDR3nt,CDR3aa
TRBV10-3,few,TRBJ2-3,TRBD2,TGTGCCATCAGTGAGTCGGGGGGGGGAGATACGCAGTATTTT,CAISESGGGDTQYF
TRBV13,many,TRBJ2-5,TRBD1,TGTGCCAGCAGCCCTCCCACCGGGACAGGGGACTTGACCCAGTACTTC,CASSPPTGTGDLTQYF
TRBV15,few,TRBJ2-7,TRBD1,TGTGCCACCAGCAGAGAAGGACAGGCGAACTACGAGCAGTACTTC,CATSREGQANYEQYF
TRBV6-1,-,TRBJ2-7,TRBD1,TGTGCCAGCAGGGAACGGACAGGGAGCCCCTACGAGCAGTACTTC,CASRERTGSPYEQYF
TRBV24-1,many,TRBJ2-7,TRBD2,TGTGCCACCAGTCGCGGGGGAGGTCTATCCGAGCAGTACTTC,CATSRGGGLSEQYF
TRBV7-9,-,TRBJ2-7,-,TGTGCCAGCAGCTCATTGGGACGCTCCTACGAGCAGTACTTC,CASSSLGRSYEQYF
TRBV7-2,few,TRBJ2-3,-,TGTGCCAGCAGCTTAGCGGTGTGGGACACAGATACGCAGTATTTT,CASSLAVWDTDTQYF
TRBV7-2,many,TRBJ2-7,TRBD1,TGTGCCAGCAGCCGGGACAGCTTAACCTACGAGCAGTACTTC,CASSRDSLTYEQYF
TRBV4-3,-,TRBJ1-2,-,TGCGCCAGCAGCCAAGATCATCGGGACACTGGCTATGGCTACACCTTC,CASSQDHRDTGYGYTF
TRBV29-1,few,TRBJ2-7,-,TGCAGCGTTGGCGTGGGGGACGAGGAAGGGGCAAACACCTACGAGCAGTACTTC,CSVGVGDEEGANTYEQYF
TRBV29-1,many,TRBJ2-3,-,TGCAGCGTTGGAGTAGCGGAAAGCACAGATACGCAGTATTTT,CSVGVAESTDTQYF
TRBV10-3,few,TRBJ2-1,-,TGTGCCATCAGGGAAGGGGGGGTCAATGAGCAGTTCTTC,CAIREGGVNEQFF
TRBV15,few,TRBJ2-1,-,TGTGCCACCAGCAGAGAAGGCGGACGGAGCTCCTACAATGAGCAGTTCTTC,CATSREGGRSSYNEQFF
TRBV20-1,-,TRBJ2-3,TRBD2,TGCAGTGTACCGAATAGCGGGATCACAGATACGCAGTATTTT,CSVPNSGITDTQYF
TRBV11-2,few,TRBJ2-1,-,TGTGCCAGCAGCTCGGACACATATGAGCAGTTCTTC,CASSSDTYEQFF
TRBV28,few,TRBJ2-2,TRBD1,TGTGCCAGCAGTTTGGATCGGACAGGGCGTACCGGGGAGCTGTTTTTT,CASSLDRTGRTGELFF
TRBV10-2,-,TRBJ1-1,-,TGCGCCAGCAGTGTCCTAGTGGGGAACACTGAAGCTTTCTTT,CASSVLVGNTEAFF
TRBV29-1,many,TRBJ2-3,TRBD1,TGCAGCGTTGTAGGACAGGGGGGCTTTACAGATACGCAGTATTTT,CSVVGQGGFTDTQYF
TRBV29-1,-,TRBJ2-3,-,TGCAGCGTTGAAGCCATCTGGGGCACAGATACGCAGTATTTT,CSVEAIWGTDTQYF
TRBV10-3,many,TRBJ2-1,-,TGTGCCATCAGTGGTCTGCGGGCCAACAATGAGCAGTTCTTC,CAISGLRANNEQFF
TRBV12-3/TRBV12-4,few,TRBJ2-7,-,TGTGCCAGCACGCCGCCGGGCTACCCTGGGGAGCAGTACTTC,CASTPPGYPGEQYF
TRBV3-1,few,TRBJ2-3,-,TGTGCCAGCAGCCAAGAGGCAGACATACCTACAGATACGCAGTATTTT,CASSQEADIPTDTQYF
TRBV29-1,-,TRBJ2-3,TRBD2,TGCAGCGTTGAAAGAGCGGGGAGCACAGATACGCAGTATTTT,CSVERAGSTDTQYF
TRBV10-3,few,TRBJ2-2,TRBD2,TGTGCCATCAGTGAGTCTCTAGCGGGAGAGAACACCGGGGAGCTGTTTTTT,CAISESLAGENTGELFF
TRBV5-1,-,TRBJ2-1,-,TGCGCCAGCAGCTTTAGGGCGGATCCGCGGAATGAGCAGTTCTTC,CASSFRADPRNEQFF
TRBV4-3,few,TRBJ2-7,-,TGCGCCAGCAGCCAAGATTGGGGACAAGGCTACGAGCAGTACTTC,CASSQDWGQGYEQYF
TRBV29-1,many,TRBJ2-3,-,TGCAGCGCCGGAGAGACAGATACGCAGTATTTT,CSAGETDTQYF
TRBV6-2/TRBV6-3,-,TRBJ1-2,TRBD1,TGTGCCAGCAGCACGACAGGGATCTATGGCTACACCTTC,CASSTTGIYGYTF
TRBV20-1,-,TRBJ2-2,-,TGCAGTGCCTCGGGGGGGGAGCTGTTTTTT,CSASGGELFF
TRBV2,-,TRBJ1-2,-,TGTGCCAGTACCGGCCGGGGGTACTTTGGCTACACCTTC,CASTGRGYFGYTF
TRBV12-3/TRBV12-4,-,TRBJ1-1,-,TGTGCCAGCAGTCGAACGACTCGGTCGAACACTGAAGCTTTCTTT,CASSRTTRSNTEAFF
TRBV12-3/TRBV12-4,many,TRBJ1-4,-,TGTGCCAGCAGTTTACAGGGGCGGGTTGAAAAACTGTTTTTT,CASSLQGRVEKLFF